This TCR beta chain was obtained from a study of STAT5B mutations in CD4+ large granular lymphocyte leukemia. Study-wide findings and caveats: TRBV06-family usage was enriched in top patient clones (8/27) versus controls (2/35).

Original handling: Lowest detectable productive clonotype frequency was 2.59 x 10-5. The protocol was immunoSEQ multiplex PCR, while the TCRdb copy is restricted to in-frame clones and leaves out a portion. That table is the source of V, J and clone size, and D and trimming were worked out from the DNA. The sample lists 20,000 to 25,000 clones, about 70% occurring once. Note on this clone: Its specificity is unknown.

Germline CDR1 and CDR2: MGHRA and YSYEKL. The CDR3 spans 14 residues. With 4 bases removed from V and 7 bases from J, the gap between germline ends came to 14 bases. The sample consisted of CD4+ T cells from blood buffy coats. This receptor was identified in a human donor in good health. V gene TRBV4-1 combines with J gene TRBJ2-1; D tentatively fits TRBD1 or TRBD2 (5 bases each). DNA for the CDR3: TGCGCCAGCAGCCCTCAATCGGGGACGAATGAGCAGTTCTTC. Translated, it gives CASSPQSGTNEQFF.